Listed below are T cell receptor beta chains from one sample, sequenced in a study of blood T cell repertoires in COVID-19. Here immunoSEQ multiplex PCR was the method, and the copy in TCRdb shows in-frame clones only, minus some. Of 300,000 or so clones detected, over 80% appear once; the ten largest clones hold around 4.2%. Sequenced material: peripheral blood. Receptor source: a woman aged 50 to 65 with active or convalescent COVID-19. CDR3s include the opening cysteine and the closing phenylalanine or tryptophan. A D gene is named only where the DNA matches it firmly. A clone size is listed for some rows: how often the clone was seen (once, few, many), or a class if it is expanded.

v_call	d_call	clone_size	j_call	cdr3_nt	cdr3_aa
TRBV4-1	TRBD1	NA	TRBJ2-1	TGCGCCAGCAGCCGCTACTTACAGGGGATTGAGCAGTTCTTC	CASSRYLQGIEQFF
TRBV5-1	TRBD2	NA	TRBJ2-5	TGCGCCAGCAGCTTCGGGGCAGCGGGAGGTCAGGAGACCCAGTACTTC	CASSFGAAGGQETQYF
TRBV29-1	NA	NA	TRBJ1-1	TGCAGCGCCACAGCATCCATGAACACTGAAGCTTTCTTT	CSATASMNTEAFF
TRBV6-5	TRBD1	NA	TRBJ1-6	TGTGCCAGCAGCTTCGGACAGGAGAATTCACCCCTCCACTTT	CASSFGQENSPLHF
TRBV29-1	TRBD1	NA	TRBJ2-7	TGCAGCGTTTTACAGGGGCAGGGGGAATCCTACGAGCAGTACTTC	CSVLQGQGESYEQYF
TRBV12-1	NA	NA	TRBJ2-3	TGTGCCAGCAGCTCCCGTAGCGGGAGTGTTGATACGCAGTATTTT	CASSSRSGSVDTQYF
TRBV2	NA	NA	TRBJ2-7	TGTGCCAGCAGTCCCGGGTGGACCTACGAGCAGTACTTC	CASSPGWTYEQYF
TRBV5-4	NA	NA	TRBJ2-1	TGTGCCAGCAGCTTGGACGGTAACTCCTACAATGAGCAGTTCTTC	CASSLDGNSYNEQFF
TRBV7-2	NA	NA	TRBJ1-6	TGTGCCAGCAGCTTATTACGCGGGTCTGGTAATTCACCCCTCCACTTT	CASSLLRGSGNSPLHF
TRBV5-5	TRBD1	few	TRBJ1-2	TGTGCCAGCAGCTTGGCCGGACAGGGGGCCTCTGGCTACACCTTC	CASSLAGQGASGYTF
TRBV28	NA	NA	TRBJ1-2	TGTGCCAGCAGTGCCCCGGGGGGGGGCTATGGCTACACCTTC	CASSAPGGGYGYTF
TRBV6-1	NA	NA	TRBJ2-3	TGTGCCAGCAGTGAAGGGGCTAGCAGCGCGTCTAGCACAGATACGCAGTATTTT	CASSEGASSASSTDTQYF
TRBV5-1	NA	NA	TRBJ2-7	TGCGCCAGCAGCTTGGAAAAGGGGATAGGCGAGCAGTACTTC	CASSLEKGIGEQYF
TRBV5-6	NA	NA	TRBJ2-1	TGTGCCAGCAGCTTAGGCCCCAGGGATAAGGGTCTGGGTGAGCAGTTCTTC	CASSLGPRDKGLGEQFF
TRBV14	NA	NA	TRBJ2-5	TGTGCCAGCAGCCAAGAGGTACAACAAGAGACCCAGTACTTC	CASSQEVQQETQYF
TRBV18	TRBD1	NA	TRBJ1-5	TGTGCCAGCTCACCCGACAGGGGGAATCAGCCCCAGCATTTT	CASSPDRGNQPQHF
TRBV24-1	TRBD2	once	TRBJ2-1	TGTGCCACCAGTGATACTCGACTAGCGGGAGGGAATGAGCAGTTCTTC	CATSDTRLAGGNEQFF
TRBV19	NA	NA	TRBJ2-7	TGTGCCAGTAGTAACCCCACCGGGACCTACGAGCAGTACTTC	CASSNPTGTYEQYF
TRBV12-5	NA	NA	TRBJ2-2	TGTGCTAGTGGTTTGCCGAGTAGGGGGTTAAGGCTGAACACCGGGGAGCTGTTTTTT	CASGLPSRGLRLNTGELFF
TRBV2	TRBD1	NA	TRBJ2-1	TGTGCCAGCTCCCGGGACAGGGGTAATGAGCAGTTCTTC	CASSRDRGNEQFF
TRBV5-4	TRBD1	NA	TRBJ1-2	TGTGCCAGCAGCCCACAGGGGTATGGCTACACCTTC	CASSPQGYGYTF
TRBV14	NA	NA	TRBJ1-2	TGTGCCAGCAGCCAAGAAACGGGAAGAGGAGGGGGCTACACCTTC	CASSQETGRGGGYTF
TRBV6-6	NA	NA	TRBJ1-1	TGTGCCAGCAGTTCCCCGGACAGAAAAGCTTTCTTT	CASSSPDRKAFF
TRBV2	NA	NA	TRBJ1-5	TGTGCCAGCAGTGAACTTAGAGGAGGGCAGCCCCAGCATTTT	CASSELRGGQPQHF
TRBV20-1	NA	NA	TRBJ1-2	TGCAGTGCTAGTGGGGGGGGCTATGGCTACACCTTC	CSASGGGYGYTF
TRBV5-1	TRBD1	NA	TRBJ2-5	TGCGCCAGCAGCTCATCTTGGGCCCCCAGGGGGCAAGAGACCCAGTACTTC	CASSSSWAPRGQETQYF
TRBV25-1	TRBD1	NA	TRBJ1-4	TGTGCCAGCAGTGCGAACCCGGGACAGATTGCAACTAATGAAAAACTGTTTTTT	CASSANPGQIATNEKLFF
TRBV7-2	NA	few	TRBJ2-2	TGTGCCAGCAGCTTTAGCTGGAACACCGGGGAGCTGTTTTTT	CASSFSWNTGELFF
TRBV7-9	NA	NA	TRBJ1-3	TGTGCCAGCAGTCCCAGGGGTGGCTCTGGAAACACCATATATTTT	CASSPRGGSGNTIYF
TRBV5-4	NA	few	TRBJ2-2	TGTGCCAGCAGCTTGGACCCGGGAGCGAACACCGGGGAGCTGTTTTTT	CASSLDPGANTGELFF
TRBV19	TRBD1	once	TRBJ1-5	TGTGCCAGTAGTTTGTGGATAGGACAGGCTAGCAATCAGCCCCAGCATTTT	CASSLWIGQASNQPQHF
TRBV11-2	NA	NA	TRBJ1-5	TGTGCCAGCAGCTCCCTGACGGGTAGGGGGCCCCAGCATTTT	CASSSLTGRGPQHF
TRBV27	NA	NA	TRBJ2-1	TGTGCCAGCAGTTTACTCGTTGCGGTGTCTTACAATGAGCAGTTCTTC	CASSLLVAVSYNEQFF
TRBV5-6	NA	NA	TRBJ1-6	TGTGCCAGCAGCTTGGCGTCGGGGTCCTATAATTCACCCCTCCACTTT	CASSLASGSYNSPLHF
TRBV11-1	NA	many	TRBJ2-1	TGTGCCAGCAGCACTACCGGGACTGGAAACAATGAGCAGTTCTTC	CASSTTGTGNNEQFF
TRBV30	TRBD2	NA	TRBJ2-1	TGTGCCTGGGGACTAGCGGGGTTCAATGAGCAGTTCTTC	CAWGLAGFNEQFF
TRBV19	NA	NA	TRBJ1-2	TGTGCCAGTAGTATACAGGGGATCGGCTACACCTTC	CASSIQGIGYTF
TRBV19	TRBD1	NA	TRBJ1-2	TGTGCCAGTAGTTTGACCCCCTCGACAGGGAACTATGGCTACACCTTC	CASSLTPSTGNYGYTF
TRBV13	TRBD1	NA	TRBJ1-2	TGTGCCAGCAGCCCAACGACAGGGGAGTTGAGTGGCTACACCTTC	CASSPTTGELSGYTF
TRBV3-1/TRBV3-2	NA	NA	TRBJ2-6	TGTGCCAGCAGCCAAGAAGTCGGGAGCCCATCTGGGGCCAACGTCCTGACTTTC	CASSQEVGSPSGANVLTF
TRBV18	NA	NA	TRBJ2-5	TGTGCCAGCTCACGTTTTCCGATGGGCTCCCAAGAGACCCAGTACTTC	CASSRFPMGSQETQYF
TRBV18	NA	few	TRBJ1-5	TGTGCCAGCTCACCAGAAGCAGGAGGAGTTCATGGACAGCCCCAGCATTTT	CASSPEAGGVHGQPQHF
TRBV5-8	NA	many	TRBJ2-7	TGTGCCAGCAGCTTGGGGTCGGACTCCTCCTACGAGCAGTACTTC	CASSLGSDSSYEQYF
TRBV12-3/TRBV12-4	NA	NA	TRBJ1-6	TGTGCCAGCAGGATGCGGAGGCCACCCCTCCACTTT	CASRMRRPPLHF
TRBV15	TRBD1	NA	TRBJ2-2	TGTGCCACCAACCCGGGACAGGGCCTTGCCGGGGAGCTGTTTTTT	CATNPGQGLAGELFF
TRBV6-5	NA	once	TRBJ1-2	TGTGCCAGCAGCTACAGTGGAGGAGGCTATGGCTACACCTTC	CASSYSGGGYGYTF
TRBV15	TRBD1	NA	TRBJ1-2	TGTGCCACCAGCGTACGACAGGGGATTAACTATGGCTACACCTTC	CATSVRQGINYGYTF
TRBV5-1	NA	once	TRBJ1-1	TGCGCCAGCAGCCCGCAACCTCAGGGAGGGTACACTGAAGCTTTCTTT	CASSPQPQGGYTEAFF
TRBV7-3	NA	NA	TRBJ2-6	TGTGCCAGCAGCCGACTCGCAGGGCCCGCCACTGGGGCCAACGTCCTGACTTTC	CASSRLAGPATGANVLTF
TRBV29-1	TRBD1	NA	TRBJ2-7	TGCAGCGTTCGGGACAGGCGCTCCTACGAGCAGTACTTC	CSVRDRRSYEQYF
TRBV12-3/TRBV12-4	NA	NA	TRBJ2-1	TGTGCCAGCAGTTTTAGGGAGTACAATGAGCAGTTCTTC	CASSFREYNEQFF
TRBV29-1	TRBD1	once	TRBJ2-7	TGCAGCGCCTATGGACAGGCCTACGAGCAGTACTTC	CSAYGQAYEQYF
TRBV12-5	TRBD2	NA	TRBJ2-5	TGTGCTAGTGGTTTGGTAGTGGGGACTAGCGGGGTACCGCAGTACTTC	CASGLVVGTSGVPQYF
TRBV25-1	NA	NA	TRBJ2-1	TGTGCCAGCAGTGAAGCGGGCGCCTACAATGAGCAGTTCTTC	CASSEAGAYNEQFF
TRBV30	NA	NA	TRBJ1-2	TGTGCCTGGAGTGTAGGGGCTAACTATGGCTACACCTTC	CAWSVGANYGYTF